The 23 T cell receptor beta chains below were found in one sample sequenced in a study of blood T cells in healthy people across ages (dated by TCRdb to about 2015). The library was produced with 5' RACE. Sequencer: Illumina HiSeq 2500. A second PCR of roughly 7 to 11 cycles was performed with a sample-barcoded 5' primer and a J-beta primer mix. The public reads were quality trimmed at Q25 with fastp and then assembled into clones with MiXCR by TCRdb, keeping productive beta chains. Rows merge per CDR3 protein into single entries with the most common DNA and genes. The sample table holds 750,000 to 850,000 distinct CDR3 sequences, of which roughly 25% were seen once. Approximately 3.7% of the sample is taken by the ten largest. These records were also assigned to another study, of T cells of mothers and their children.

The material sequenced was blood. Every receptor here comes from a boy aged 5 to 17 in good health.

V usage is TRBV5-1 and J usage is TRBJ1-1; D uncertain. V dropped 4 bases and J dropped 2 bases, with 18 bases sitting between them. This CDR3 contains 16 residues. The germline V gene encodes CDR1 SGHRS and CDR2 YFSETQ. The CDR3 DNA sequence: TGCGCCAGCAGCCCCCGGGCAGGCCAATCAAACACTGAAGCTTTCTTT. Translation: CASSPRAGQSNTEAFF.

This clonotype was detected a few times. V and J are TRBV16 and TRBJ2-1; TRBD2 matches at 7 bases. The CDR3 runs 14 residues. The ends lost 3 bases at V and 9 bases at J; junction bases unmatched: 8. CDR1 and CDR2 (germline): KGHSY, FQNENV. CDR3 loop: CASSQWEGPFEQFF. The CDR3 DNA follows: TGTGCCAGCAGCCAGTGGGAGGGCCCTTTTGAGCAGTTCTTC.

The J gene is TRBJ2-5, the V gene TRBV12-3 or TRBV12-4; D is ambiguous. The CDR3 has 15 residues. Trimming stripped 5 bases from V and 4 bases from J, with 17 bases between. CDR3 coding DNA: TGTGCCAGCAGTAGACAAGGGTCCCGTGGAGAGACCCAGTACTTC. Its translation: CASSRQGSRGETQYF.

This clonotype was seen more than once but under ten times. This chain connects TRBV10-3 to TRBJ2-5, with D perhaps matching TRBD2 (5 bases). The end of the DNA is better explained by TRBJ2-1, so the J call may be wrong. This CDR3 is 12 amino acids long. CDR1 is ENHRY, CDR2 SYGVKD, per germline. The CDR3 region is CAIGGDSDEQFF. CDR3 DNA sequence: TGTGCCATCGGTGGCGATAGCGACGAGCAGTTCTTC.

The rearrangement joins TRBV5-1 to TRBJ2-7; D is possibly TRBD2 (6 bases). The V end lost 1 base, the J end lost 1 base, and 9 bases lay between the germline ends. The CDR3 runs 14 residues. Per the germline V gene, CDR1 is SGHRS and CDR2 is YFSETQ. CDR3 sequence: CASSLYGGSYEQYF. The CDR3 region has the DNA TGCGCCAGCAGCTTGTACGGAGGGTCCTACGAGCAGTACTTC.

V and J are TRBV7-9 and TRBJ2-1, with D perhaps TRBD1 (5 bases). V was pared by 1 base and J by 15 bases, with 19 bases between. The germline V gene encodes CDR1 SEHNR and CDR2 FQNEAQ (reference sequence). The CDR3 covers 14 residues. CDR3 amino acids: CASSLGGSSPKPFF. CDR3 coding DNA: TGTGCCAGCAGCTTAGGGGGCAGCTCGCCCAAACCGTTCTTC.

A few counts support this clonotype. This chain joins TRBV4-3 and TRBJ2-1, with a possible D match to TRBD2 (5 bases). CDR3 length: 16 amino acids. Trimming took 1 base from V and 0 from J, leaving 10 bases between them. Germline lookup yields CDR1 LGHNA and CDR2 YSLEER. The CDR3 sequence is CASSQGTGYSYNEQFF. The DNA for the CDR3 is TGCGCCAGCAGCCAAGGGACTGGATACTCCTACAATGAGCAGTTCTTC.

About this clonotype itself: The germline gene is not matched at one end of the junction; a read error may be the cause. CDR3 nucleotide sequence: TGTGCCAGCAGCCCCCGGACAGGGCCATTGTTCTTC. This codes for CASSPRTGPLFF. The V gene is TRBV7-9, the J gene TRBJ2-5, with 8 bases aligning to TRBD1. The CDR3 totals 12 residues. Germline V gene lookup returns CDR1 SEHNR and CDR2 FQNEAQ (reference sequence).

The chain uses TRBV15 and TRBJ2-7; TRBD1 is a possible D gene (6 bases). In germline, CDR1 is LNHNV, CDR2 YYDKDF (reference sequence). The CDR3 sequence is 12 residues long. The V end was cut by 1 base, the J end by 11 bases, with 12 bases between. The CDR3 sequence: CATSRVGTTKYF. For the CDR3, the DNA is TGTGCCACCAGCAGAGTAGGGACAACTAAGTACTTC.

The chain uses TRBV27 and TRBJ2-6, with D hard to call. V was cut by 2 bases and J by 0 bases, with 11 bases left in between. This CDR3 spans 17 amino acids. Germline V gives CDR1 MNHEY, CDR2 SMNVEV (reference sequence). CDR3 in amino acids: CASSLAIPFSGANVLTF. CDR3 bases: TGTGCCAGCAGTTTAGCCATCCCCTTCTCTGGGGCCAACGTCCTGACTTTC.

The sample holds a few counts of this clonotype. The rearrangement joins TRBV4-2 to TRBJ1-1, with D unresolved. The CDR3 consists of 13 residues. Trimming removed 3 bases from V and 3 bases from J, with 8 bases in between. Germline-derived CDR1 and CDR2 are LGHNA and YNFKEQ. The CDR3 loop is CASSHTEHTEAFF. In nucleotides, the CDR3 is TGTGCCAGCAGCCACACGGAGCACACTGAAGCTTTCTTT.

This clonotype was seen a handful of times. The CDR3 nucleotides read TGTGCCAGCAGTTTCGTTAGGGGACGGGGCATCGATGAGACCCAGTACTTC. It is translated as CASSFVRGRGIDETQYF. The chain recombines TRBV27 with TRBJ2-5; perhaps D is TRBD1 or TRBD2 (5 bases each). The CDR3 sequence is 17 residues long. The germline V gene encodes CDR1 MNHEY and CDR2 SMNVEV (reference sequence). V was trimmed by 3 bases and J by 5 bases, leaving 22 bases between them.

This clonotype was observed a handful of times. The chain has TRBV5-1 and TRBJ2-5; 9 bases agree with TRBD1. CDR3 length: 15 amino acids. V shed 4 bases and J 4 bases; nucleotides not matched to a gene: 8. Germline lookup yields CDR1 SGHRS and CDR2 YFSETQ. For the CDR3, the DNA is TGCGCCAGCAGCATACAGGGGGCGCTGGGAGAGACCCAGTACTTC. This sequence encodes CASSIQGALGETQYF.

The chain joins TRBV5-1 to TRBJ1-2; D gene uncertain. Trimming removed 1 base at V and 3 bases at J, with 13 bases between. The CDR3 loop spans 15 amino acids. Germline lookup yields CDR1 SGHRS and CDR2 YFSETQ. CDR3 residues: CASSLSGFQDYGYTF. The CDR3 DNA follows: TGCGCCAGCAGCTTGAGTGGTTTTCAGGACTATGGCTACACCTTC.

This clonotype was counted between two and nine times. This chain joins TRBV20-1 and TRBJ2-5; TRBD1 aligns across 7 bases. The junction had 4 bases not matched to a gene; V was cut back by 5 bases and J by 1 base. The CDR3 sequence is 13 residues long. The germline V gene has CDR1 DFQATT and CDR2 SNEGSKA (reference sequence). The CDR3 coding sequence is TGCAGTGCTGTTGACAGGGCCCAAGAGACCCAGTACTTC. Its protein product is CSAVDRAQETQYF.

The V gene is TRBV4-1, the J gene TRBJ2-2; 9 nucleotides match TRBD1. Germline-derived CDR1 and CDR2 are MGHRA and YSYEKL. The V gene end was trimmed by 4 bases and the J gene end by 4 bases; junction bases not matched to a gene: 4. The CDR3 is made up of 15 amino acids. The CDR3 here is CASSPGQGTTGELFF. The CDR3 DNA sequence: TGCGCCAGCAGCCCGGGACAGGGAACCACCGGGGAGCTGTTTTTT.

This clonotype has more than one count but fewer than ten. The J gene is TRBJ2-5, the V gene TRBV5-1, with D unresolved. V was trimmed by 2 bases and J by 2 bases, leaving 13 bases between them. Looked up from germline, CDR1 is SGHRS and CDR2 is YFSETQ. This CDR3 has 15 amino acids. For the CDR3, the DNA is TGCGCCAGCAGCTTAGGCCTGGGATCTCAAGAGACCCAGTACTTC. Its protein product is CASSLGLGSQETQYF.

The count of this clonotype is one. This chain uses TRBV20-1 with TRBJ1-4; 10 bases fit TRBD1. Germline V gene data show CDR1 as DFQATT and CDR2 as SNEGSKA (reference sequence). The junction had 3 bases not matched to a gene; V was cut back by 0 bases and J by 8 bases. This CDR3 spans 14 amino acids. The CDR3 nucleotides are TGCAGTGCTAGAGACCGGACAGGGGGAGAAAAACTGTTTTTT. Its protein product is CSARDRTGGEKLFF.

To note about this clonotype: One junction end disagrees with the germline gene, perhaps due to a read error. This rearrangement joins TRBV4-1 to TRBJ2-5; 8 positions match TRBD2. The CDR3 loop spans 19 amino acids. Germline V CDR1 and CDR2: MGHRA, YSYEKL. CDR3 in DNA: TGCGACAGCAGCCACCCCGTGGGCTCCGGGACTAGAGAGGAGGAGACCCAGTACTTC. It translates to CDSSHPVGSGTREEETQYF.

Ten or more counts support this clonotype. This chain uses TRBV4-1 with TRBJ2-4; D remains unclear. Looked up from germline, CDR1 is MGHRA and CDR2 is YSYEKL. The CDR3 has 19 residues. V lost 0 bases, J lost 0 bases, and 18 bases lay in between. In DNA, the CDR3 is TGCGCCAGCAGCCAAGAGTACGAGTTGAGGATACTAGCCAAAAACATTCAGTACTTC. Translating it yields CASSQEYELRILAKNIQYF.

This clonotype was detected a few times. The genes are TRBV11-2 and TRBJ2-1; possible D gene TRBD1, 6 bases. Germline V gene lookup returns CDR1 SGHAT and CDR2 FQNNGV. The CDR3 is 14 amino acids. V shed 5 bases and J shed 5 bases, with 13 bases lying between them. CDR3 sequence (DNA): TGTGCCAGCAGCACATATCGGGACAACAATGAGCAGTTCTTC. The encoded protein is CASSTYRDNNEQFF.

The rearrangement joins TRBV7-9 to TRBJ2-7; D gene unclear. V was pared by 6 bases and J by 3 bases, with 12 bases between. Germline V gene lookup returns CDR1 SEHNR and CDR2 FQNEAQ (reference sequence). This CDR3 contains 13 residues. The CDR3 DNA sequence: TGTGCCAGCAGACGACGTGAGCTCTACGAGCAGTACTTC. Its translation: CASRRRELYEQYF.

This clonotype came up a few times. The V and J genes are TRBV4-1 and TRBJ2-5; 7 bases line up with TRBD2. Trimming removed 0 bases from V and 4 bases from J; junction bases left unmatched: 11. CDR3 length: 17 residues. CDR1 and CDR2 from the germline V gene are MGHRA and YSYEKL. The CDR3 nucleotides read TGCGCCAGCAGCCAAGATCCTAGCGGCCCCAGAGGAGAGACCCAGTACTTC. Translation: CASSQDPSGPRGETQYF.